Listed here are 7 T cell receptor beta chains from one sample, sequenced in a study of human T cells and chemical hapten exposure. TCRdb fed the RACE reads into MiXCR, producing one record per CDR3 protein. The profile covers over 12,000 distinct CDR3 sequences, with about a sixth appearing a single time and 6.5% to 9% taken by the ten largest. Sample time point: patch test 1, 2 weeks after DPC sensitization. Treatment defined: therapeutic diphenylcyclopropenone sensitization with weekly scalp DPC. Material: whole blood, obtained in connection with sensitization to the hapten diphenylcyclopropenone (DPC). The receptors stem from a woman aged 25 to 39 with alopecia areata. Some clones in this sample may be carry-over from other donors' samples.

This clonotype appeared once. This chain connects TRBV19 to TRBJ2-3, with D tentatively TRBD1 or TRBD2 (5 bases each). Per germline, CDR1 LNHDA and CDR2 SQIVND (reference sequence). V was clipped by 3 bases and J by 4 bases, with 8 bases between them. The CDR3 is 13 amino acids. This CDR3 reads CASSMGRSDTQYF. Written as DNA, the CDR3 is TGTGCCAGTAGTATGGGACGGTCAGATACGCAGTATTTT.

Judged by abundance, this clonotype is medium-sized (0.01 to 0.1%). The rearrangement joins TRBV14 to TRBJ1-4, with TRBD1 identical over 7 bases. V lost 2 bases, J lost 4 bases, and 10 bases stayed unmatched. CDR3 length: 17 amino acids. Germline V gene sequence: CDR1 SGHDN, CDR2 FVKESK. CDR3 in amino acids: CASSQNFPQGINEKLFF. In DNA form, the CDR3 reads TGTGCCAGCAGCCAAAATTTTCCACAGGGGATTAATGAAAAACTGTTTTTT.

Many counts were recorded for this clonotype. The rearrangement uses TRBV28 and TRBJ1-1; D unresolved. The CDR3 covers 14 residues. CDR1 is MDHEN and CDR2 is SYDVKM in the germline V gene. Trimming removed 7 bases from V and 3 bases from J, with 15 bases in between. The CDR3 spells CASTTPGGYTEAFF. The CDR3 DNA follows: TGTGCCAGCACCACCCCCGGAGGGTACACTGAAGCTTTCTTT.

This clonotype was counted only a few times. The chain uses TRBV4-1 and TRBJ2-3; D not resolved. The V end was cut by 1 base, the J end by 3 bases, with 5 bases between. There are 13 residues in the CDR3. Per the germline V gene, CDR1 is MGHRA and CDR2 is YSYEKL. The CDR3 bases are TGCGCCAGCAGCCAAGCACTTACAGATACGCAGTATTTT. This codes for CASSQALTDTQYF.

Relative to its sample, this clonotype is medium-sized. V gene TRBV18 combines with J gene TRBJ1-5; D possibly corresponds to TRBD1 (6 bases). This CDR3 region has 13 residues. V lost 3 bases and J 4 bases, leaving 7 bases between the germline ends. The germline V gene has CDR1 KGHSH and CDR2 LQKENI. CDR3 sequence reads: CASSPGQNQPQHF. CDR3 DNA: TGTGCCAGCTCACCCGGACAGAATCAGCCCCAGCATTTT.

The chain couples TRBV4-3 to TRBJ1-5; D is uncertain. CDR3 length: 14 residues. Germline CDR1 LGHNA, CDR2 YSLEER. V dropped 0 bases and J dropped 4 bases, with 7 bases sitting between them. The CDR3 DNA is TGCGCCAGCAGCCAAGATCGGTCAAATCAGCCCCAGCATTTT. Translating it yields CASSQDRSNQPQHF.

The CDR3 DNA reads as TGTGCCAGCAGCGAGACCGGGACGGTACTCTCTGGGGCCAACGTCCTGACTTTC. Translated, it gives CASSETGTVLSGANVLTF. The chain has TRBV3-1 and TRBJ2-6; D possibly matches TRBD1 or TRBD2 (5 bases each). The CDR3 spans 18 residues. Germline V gene data show CDR1 as LGHDT and CDR2 as YNNKEL (reference sequence). Trimming removed 5 bases at V and 0 bases at J, with 17 bases between.